This T cell receptor (beta chain) was recorded in a study of T-cell memory formation after mild COVID-19 (dated by TCRdb to about 2021). Context from the whole study: Most TCR sequence clusters were specific to one of the two donors. Longitudinal TCRalpha and TCRbeta repertoire sequencing tracked T-cell clones expanding and contracting after mild COVID-19 in two donors. Two young, previously healthy adult volunteers made up the cohort, one male and one female. What the work shows at the level of the full study, not this receptor alone: Contracting CD4+ clones turned up mainly in the CM and EM memory subsets, whereas EMRA was where CD8+ clones were enriched. The second-wave clones that peaked on day 37 were not confirmed to be SARS-CoV-2 specific. Some responding clones were detected in pre-infection memory, suggesting pre-existing cross-reactive memory T cells joined the SARS-CoV-2 response. Clones contracting from day 15 to 85 had balanced CD4/CD8 phenotypes, while a second wave expanding from day 15 to 37 was biased towards CD4+. The study covered only two mild cases, and larger cohorts including severe cases with pre-infection samples were considered necessary.

This clonotype has a count of ten or more. What this receptor recognizes is not known. Within one base of it there is no much larger clone, and no base qualities were kept. PBMCs were isolated by Ficoll-Paque density gradient centrifugation. The instrument given in TCRdb is Illumina NovaSeq 6000. TCRalpha and TCRbeta cDNA libraries were built by 5'RACE with constant-segment primers, adding sample barcodes and unique molecular identifiers. Trizol reagent was used to extract RNA from every sample. Libraries were amplified in two PCR steps, with a second sample barcode and Illumina TruSeq adapters added in the second step. The libraries were sequenced on an Illumina NovaSeq using 2 x 150 bp paired-end reads. Processing in the source paper ran as follows. Reads were demultiplexed and collapsed into UMI-guided consensus sequences with migec v1.2.7. Using mixcr v2.1.11, UMI consensuses were aligned to TRA and TRB V and J templates and then assembled into clonotypes. A clonotype was counted as expanded or contracted only when both edgeR and NoisET called the clonotype significant, with the noise models trained on biological replicates. For edgeR calls, a false discovery rate-adjusted p below 0.01 and a log2 fold-change threshold of 1 were applied. As an exploratory analysis of dynamics, max-normalized trajectories of the 1000 most abundant clonotypes were examined by PCA with hierarchical clustering. Each responding clone was given a CD4 or CD8 phenotype based on the CD4+ and CD8+ repertoires, which had been sequenced separately. The raw public data were reprocessed by TCRdb itself: fastp quality trimming at Q25, MiXCR clonotype calling, in-frame beta chains only. Identical CDR3 protein sequences are pooled into one entry, listed with their most common genes and DNA. V and J calls and clone size were set by TCRdb, not the authors. The sample data list approximately 500,000 distinct CDR3 sequences, and about 23% of these were observed just once. The ten largest clonotypes hold roughly an eighth of the sample.

Sequenced input: PBMCs or a T cell subset sorted from them (not recorded which). The TCR was taken from an adult woman who had mild COVID-19 (a few samples of this study predate the infection). The sample titles of this study are shuffled in the database, so cell type and time point are left out; the donor was told from shared clones.

The CDR3 corresponds to CATSETPDRNNEQFF. The nucleotide sequence is given as TGTGCCACCAGCGAAACCCCGGACAGAAACAATGAGCAGTTCTTC. This receptor chain uses TRBV15 and TRBJ2-1, with TRBD1 as a weak D call on 6 bases. Including cysteine and phenylalanine, the CDR3 has 15 amino acids. The only DNA kept is the CDR3, 45 bases in frame from the first base. Trimming takes 5 bases from V and 5 bases from J, and the germline ends sit 16 bases apart. For CDR1 and CDR2, the germline V gene (reference sequence) lists LNHNV and YYDKDF.